This T cell receptor (beta chain) was sequenced for a study of blood T cell repertoires in COVID-19. On the study more broadly: PBMCs, B-cell-depleted T cells, or T cells provided the cDNA or gDNA that made up the material.

The CDR3 length is 15 residues. The ends were cut back, 2 bases at V and 7 bases at J, with 17 bases in the middle. CDR1 LNHNV and CDR2 YYDKDF come from the germline V gene (reference sequence). Profiling relied on immunoSEQ multiplex PCR, and the TCRdb table lists in-frame clones only, not all of them. The profile shows roughly 150,000 clones, roughly 90% of them singletons. The J gene is TRBJ1-2, the V gene TRBV15; D gene unclear. The receptor comes from a man between 18 and 29 years old with acute or convalescent COVID-19. Sequencing was done on a sample of peripheral blood. CDR3: CATSRTMGGESGYTF. The CDR3 nucleotides read TGTGCCACCAGCAGAACGATGGGTGGGGAGTCTGGCTACACCTTC. The whole variable domain, remainder taken from reference TRBV15 and TRBJ1-2, is DAMVIQNPRYQVTQFGKPVTLSCSQTLNHNVMYWYQQKSSQAPKLLFHYYDKDFNNEADTPDNFQSRRPNTSFCFLDIRSPGLGDTAMYLCATSRTMGGESGYTFGSGTRLTVV.